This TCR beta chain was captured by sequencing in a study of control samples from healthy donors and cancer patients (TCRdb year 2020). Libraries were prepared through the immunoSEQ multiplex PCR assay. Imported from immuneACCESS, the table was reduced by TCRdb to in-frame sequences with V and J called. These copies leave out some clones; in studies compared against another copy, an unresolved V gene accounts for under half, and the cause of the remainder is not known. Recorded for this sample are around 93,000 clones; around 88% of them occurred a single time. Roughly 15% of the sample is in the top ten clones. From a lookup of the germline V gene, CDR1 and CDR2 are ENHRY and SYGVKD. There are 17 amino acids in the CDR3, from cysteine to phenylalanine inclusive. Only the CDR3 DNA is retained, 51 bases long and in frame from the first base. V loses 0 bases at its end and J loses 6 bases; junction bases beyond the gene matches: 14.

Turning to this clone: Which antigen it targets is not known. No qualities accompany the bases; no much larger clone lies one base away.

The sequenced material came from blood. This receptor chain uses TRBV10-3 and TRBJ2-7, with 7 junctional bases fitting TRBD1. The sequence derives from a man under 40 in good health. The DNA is TGTGCCATCAGTGAGTCTTTGGGAAGGACAGGATTTTCCGAGCAGTACTTC. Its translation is CAISESLGRTGFSEQYF.